Listed here are 5 T cell receptor beta chains from one sample, sequenced in a study of cytomegalovirus exposure and HLA in healthy donors. Profiling relied on immunoSEQ multiplex PCR, and the TCRdb table lists in-frame clones only, not all of them. The repertoire holds 200,000 to 300,000 clones, with roughly 88% as singletons. Sequencing input: PBMCs. The source is a woman between 25 and 40 years old in good health and CMV-seronegative.

The rearrangement uses TRBV11-3 and TRBJ1-1; D might be TRBD1 (6 bases). Germline CDR1 reads SGHNT; CDR2 reads YENEEA. V was clipped by 5 bases and J by 3 bases, with 16 bases between them. CDR3 length equals 15 residues. The CDR3, as DNA: TGTGCCAGCAGCACGAAACAGGACAGCTACACTGAAGCTTTCTTT. Encoded protein: CASSTKQDSYTEAFF.

This chain connects TRBV5-6 to TRBJ2-7, with unresolved D. V lost 0 bases to trimming and J lost 6 bases, with 10 bases between them. Germline CDR1 and CDR2: SGHDT and YYEEEE. This CDR3 is built from 13 residues. Here the CDR3 reads CASSLDGVGEQYF. DNA for the CDR3: TGTGCCAGCAGCTTGGATGGAGTCGGCGAGCAGTACTTC.

A single count supports this clone. The genes are TRBV29-1 and TRBJ2-1; 9 nucleotides match TRBD2. This CDR3 comprises 15 residues. Germline CDR1 and CDR2: SQVTM and ANQGSEA. V lost 6 bases, J lost 9 bases, and 15 bases stayed unmatched. The CDR3 here is CSVALGGRASSEQFF. In nucleotides, the CDR3 is TGCAGCGTGGCCCTCGGCGGGAGGGCGTCCAGTGAGCAGTTCTTC.

V is TRBV20-1 and J is TRBJ1-1; no definite D call. Germline CDR1 is DFQATT and CDR2 is SNEGSKA (reference sequence). The CDR3 loop spans 11 amino acids. V lost 6 bases to trimming and J lost 1 base, with 6 bases between them. The CDR3, as DNA: TGCAGTGCCAACAAGAACACTGAAGCTTTCTTT. Amino acids: CSANKNTEAFF.

The chain is built from TRBV6-5 and TRBJ2-1; no clear D gene. Trimming removed 2 bases at V and 7 bases at J, with 6 bases between. This CDR3 spans 12 amino acids. Germline V gene sequence: CDR1 MNHEY, CDR2 SVGAGI. CDR3 DNA sequence: TGTGCCAGCAGTTACGGTGGAAATGAGCAGTTCTTC. Protein sequence: CASSYGGNEQFF.